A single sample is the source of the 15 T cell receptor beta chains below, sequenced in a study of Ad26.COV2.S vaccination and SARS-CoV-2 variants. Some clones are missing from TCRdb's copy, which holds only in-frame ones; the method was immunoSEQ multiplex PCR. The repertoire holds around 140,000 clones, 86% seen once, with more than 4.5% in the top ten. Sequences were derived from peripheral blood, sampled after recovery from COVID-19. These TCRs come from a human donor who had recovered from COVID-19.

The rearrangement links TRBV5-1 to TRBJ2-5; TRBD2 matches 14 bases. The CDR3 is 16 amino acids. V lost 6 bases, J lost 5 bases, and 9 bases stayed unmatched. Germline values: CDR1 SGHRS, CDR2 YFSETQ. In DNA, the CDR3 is TGCGCCAGCACCCACGGACTAGCGGGGGGCGGGGAGACCCAGTACTTC. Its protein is CASTHGLAGGGETQYF.

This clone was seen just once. The CDR3 DNA reads TGTGCCAGCTCACCTAGCGGGGGGACGAACACCGGGGAGCTGTTTTTT. It is translated as CASSPSGGTNTGELFF. The V call is TRBV18, the J call TRBJ2-2; 10 bases are shared with TRBD2. Germline V gene sequence: CDR1 KGHSH, CDR2 LQKENI. V lost 3 bases and J lost 0; bases outside the gene matches: 1. The CDR3 runs 16 residues. The full variable domain, in which reference TRBV18 and TRBJ2-2 provide the parts outside the CDR3, is NAGVMQNPRHLVRRRGQEARLRCSPMKGHSHVYWYRQLPEEGLKFMVYLQKENIIDESGMPKERFSAEFPKEGPSILRIQQVVRGDSAAYFCASSPSGGTNTGELFFGEGSRLTVL.

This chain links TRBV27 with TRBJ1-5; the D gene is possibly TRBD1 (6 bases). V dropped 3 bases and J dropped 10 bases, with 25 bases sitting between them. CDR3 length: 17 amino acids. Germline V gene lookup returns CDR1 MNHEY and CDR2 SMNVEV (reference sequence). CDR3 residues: CASSFIAGGGPHRPQHF. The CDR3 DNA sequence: TGTGCCAGCAGTTTTATAGCGGGGGGCGGCCCTCATCGCCCCCAGCATTTT.

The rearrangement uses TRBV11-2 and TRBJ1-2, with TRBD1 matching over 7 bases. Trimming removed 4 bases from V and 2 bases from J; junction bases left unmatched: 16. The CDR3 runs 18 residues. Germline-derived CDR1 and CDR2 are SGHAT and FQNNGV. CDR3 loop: CASSSVDPGTAPNYGYTF. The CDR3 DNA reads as TGTGCCAGCAGCTCAGTGGACCCGGGGACAGCCCCCAACTATGGCTACACCTTC.

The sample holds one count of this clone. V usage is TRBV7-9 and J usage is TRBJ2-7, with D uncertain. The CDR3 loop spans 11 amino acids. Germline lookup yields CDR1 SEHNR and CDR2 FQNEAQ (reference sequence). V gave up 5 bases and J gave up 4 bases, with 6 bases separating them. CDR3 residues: CASSTSYEQYF. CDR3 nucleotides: TGTGCCAGCAGCACTTCTTACGAGCAGTACTTC.

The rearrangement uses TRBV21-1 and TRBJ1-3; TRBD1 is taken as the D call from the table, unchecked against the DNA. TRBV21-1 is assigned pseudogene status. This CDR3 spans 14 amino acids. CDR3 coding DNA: TGTGCCAGGGGACAGCCGTCCTCTGGAAACACCATATATTTT. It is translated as CARGQPSSGNTIYF.

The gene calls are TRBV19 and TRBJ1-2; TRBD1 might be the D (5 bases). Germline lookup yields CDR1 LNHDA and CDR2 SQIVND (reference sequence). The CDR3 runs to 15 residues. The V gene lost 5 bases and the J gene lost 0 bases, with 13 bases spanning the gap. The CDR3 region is CASSSPGRANYGYTF. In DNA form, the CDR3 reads TGTGCCAGTAGTTCGCCGGGACGGGCTAACTATGGCTACACCTTC.

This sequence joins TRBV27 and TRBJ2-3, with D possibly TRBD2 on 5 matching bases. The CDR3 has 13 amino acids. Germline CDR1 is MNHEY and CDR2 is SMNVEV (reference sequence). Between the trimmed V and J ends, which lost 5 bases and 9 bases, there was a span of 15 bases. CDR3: CASSTRTGETQYF. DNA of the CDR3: TGTGCCAGCAGTACCCGGACTGGAGAAACGCAGTATTTT.

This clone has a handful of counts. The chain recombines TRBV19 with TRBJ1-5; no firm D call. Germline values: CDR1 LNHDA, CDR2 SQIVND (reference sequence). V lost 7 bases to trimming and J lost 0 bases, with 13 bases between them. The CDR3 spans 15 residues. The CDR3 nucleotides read TGTGCCAGTAAGTGGGCAGCTTATAGCAATCAGCCCCAGCATTTT. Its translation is CASKWAAYSNQPQHF.

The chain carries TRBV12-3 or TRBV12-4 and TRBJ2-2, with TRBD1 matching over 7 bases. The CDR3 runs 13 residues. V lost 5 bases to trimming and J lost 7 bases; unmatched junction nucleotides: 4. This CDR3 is CASSEGGHGELFF. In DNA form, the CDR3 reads TGTGCCAGCAGTGAAGGGGGCCACGGGGAGCTGTTTTTT.

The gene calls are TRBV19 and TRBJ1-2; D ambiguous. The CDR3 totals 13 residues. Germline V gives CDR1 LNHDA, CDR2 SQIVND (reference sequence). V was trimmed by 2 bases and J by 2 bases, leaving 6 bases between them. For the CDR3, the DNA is TGTGCCAGTAGTATAATGGCGAACTATGGCTACACCTTC. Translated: CASSIMANYGYTF.

The DNA for the CDR3 is TGTGCCAGCAGTACAGGGAGCTCCTACAATGAGCAGTTCTTC. Translating gives CASSTGSSYNEQFF. This chain joins TRBV6-5 and TRBJ2-1, with a weak D call TRBD1 (6 bases). The V and J ends lost 5 bases and 0 bases respectively, with 8 bases between them. In germline, CDR1 is MNHEY, CDR2 SVGAGI. The CDR3 contains 14 residues.

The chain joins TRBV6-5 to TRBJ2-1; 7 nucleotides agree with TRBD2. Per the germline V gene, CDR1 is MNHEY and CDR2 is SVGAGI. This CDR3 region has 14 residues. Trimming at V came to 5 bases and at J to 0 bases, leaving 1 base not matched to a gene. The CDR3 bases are TGTGCCAGCAGTAGCGGGGTCTCCTACAATGAGCAGTTCTTC. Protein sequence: CASSSGVSYNEQFF.

CDR3 loop: CASSQVTGEAFF. The CDR3 bases are TGCGCCAGCAGCCAAGTAACCGGAGAAGCTTTCTTT. V gene TRBV4-3 combines with J gene TRBJ1-1; D unclear. V was shortened by 1 base and J by 8 bases, with 8 bases between the two germline ends. CDR1 is LGHNA and CDR2 is YSLEER in the germline V gene. CDR3 length: 12 amino acids.

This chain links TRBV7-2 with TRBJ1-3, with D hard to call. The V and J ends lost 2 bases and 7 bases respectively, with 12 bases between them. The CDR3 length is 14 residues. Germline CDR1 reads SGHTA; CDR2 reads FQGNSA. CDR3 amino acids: CASSLTLRSNTIYF. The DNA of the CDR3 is TGTGCCAGCAGCTTAACCCTCAGGAGTAACACCATATATTTT.